This note documents a single TCR beta chain sequence. Its antigen is not known. The protocol was immunoSEQ multiplex PCR, while the TCRdb copy is restricted to in-frame clones and leaves out a portion. The table shows 73,000 or so clones, with 92% occurring only once. These data belong to a study of OX40 agonist ivuxolimab in advanced cancers. Whole-study results and caveats: Some of the nonresponding patients also showed low levels of normalized T-cell clonal expansion. People who partly responded at 0.1-3.0 mg/kg had some of the least clonal expansion seen.

The sequence was collected from an adult with an advanced solid tumor such as melanoma, head and neck, liver or kidney cancer. The specimen comprised CD4+ or CD8+ T cells sorted from blood, sampled in a trial of the OX40 agonist ivuxolimab.

The CDR3 is CASSLVGGRGYTF. The CDR3 DNA sequence: TGTGCCAGCAGCCTAGTGGGGGGCCGGGGCTACACCTTC. The rearrangement joins TRBV7-9 to TRBJ1-2; a possible D gene is TRBD1 (6 bases). There are 13 residues in the CDR3. Germline V gene data show CDR1 as SEHNR and CDR2 as FQNEAQ (reference sequence). Trimming cost V 5 bases and J 8 bases, with 15 bases left between them.